Described below is a single T cell receptor beta chain sequence and its context. Its target is not known. Survey-level resolution applied to immunoSEQ assay v3.0. The assay was immunoSEQ multiplex PCR, and TCRdb's table has in-frame clones only and misses some. The sample has fewer than 30,000 clones, approximately 86% seen once; the top ten hold around 5.6%. Each HIV-infected participant was given treatment in the United States. This CDR3 contains 13 residues. Trimming removed 4 bases from V and 8 bases from J; junction bases left unmatched: 7. Germline V gene data show CDR1 as SNHLY and CDR2 as FYNNEI. These data originate in a study of long-term antiretroviral therapy in people with HIV. The study's findings and limits: Across all time points, the repertoire was dominated by clones that expanded before ART.

The TCR was taken from a man aged 30-40 years with HIV. This chain connects TRBV2 to TRBJ1-1; 7 nucleotides line up with TRBD1. The sample here was unsorted PBMCs, taken more than 4.3 years after starting antiretroviral therapy. CDR3 in DNA: TGTGCCAGCAGTGGGTACAGGGGCCGCGAAGCTTTCTTT. It translates to CASSGYRGREAFF.